Detailed here is one T cell receptor beta chain. The sample belongs to a study of blood T cell repertoires in COVID-19. Trimming left V 1 base short and J 2 bases short, with 12 bases between. The CDR3 covers 15 residues. Germline V gene sequence: CDR1 PRHDT, CDR2 FYEKMQ (reference sequence). Assay used: immunoSEQ multiplex PCR; TCRdb lists only in-frame clones, some missing. Among 150,000 to 190,000 clones, around 84% were seen once, and the ten largest hold around 7.8%. The chain has TRBV13 and TRBJ2-7; possibly TRBD2 for D (7 bases). Sequenced input: PBMCs or T cells enriched from blood (not recorded which). This TCR was recovered from a man aged 45-65 years who had recovered from COVID-19. The CDR3 region has the DNA TGTGCCAGCAGCTTAGAGGGGGGGGCAACCTACGAGCAGTACTTC. Translated, it gives CASSLEGGATYEQYF.